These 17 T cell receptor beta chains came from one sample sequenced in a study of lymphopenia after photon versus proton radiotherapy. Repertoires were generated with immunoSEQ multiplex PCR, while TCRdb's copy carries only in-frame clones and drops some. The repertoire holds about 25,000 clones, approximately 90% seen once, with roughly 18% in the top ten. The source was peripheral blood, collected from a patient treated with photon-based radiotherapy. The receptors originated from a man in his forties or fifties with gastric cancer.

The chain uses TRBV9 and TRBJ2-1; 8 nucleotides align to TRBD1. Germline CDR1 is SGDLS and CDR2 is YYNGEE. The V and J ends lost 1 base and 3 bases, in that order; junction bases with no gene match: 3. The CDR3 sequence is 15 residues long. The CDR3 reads CASSVTTGDYNEQFF. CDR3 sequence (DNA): TGTGCCAGCAGCGTAACGACAGGGGACTACAATGAGCAGTTCTTC.

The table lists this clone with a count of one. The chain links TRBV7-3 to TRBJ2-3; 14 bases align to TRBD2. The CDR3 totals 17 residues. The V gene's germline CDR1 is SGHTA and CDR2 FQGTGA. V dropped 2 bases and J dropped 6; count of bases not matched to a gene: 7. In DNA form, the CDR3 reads TGTGCCAGCAGCTTAGTAGGGACTAGCGGGGGTTCGGATACGCAGTATTTT. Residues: CASSLVGTSGGSDTQYF.

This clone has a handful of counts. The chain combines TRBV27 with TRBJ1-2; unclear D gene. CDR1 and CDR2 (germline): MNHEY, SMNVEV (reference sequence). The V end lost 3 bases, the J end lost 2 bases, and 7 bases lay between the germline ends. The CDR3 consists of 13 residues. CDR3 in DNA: TGTGCCAGCAGTTTGACCCCGAACTATGGCTACACCTTC. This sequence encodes CASSLTPNYGYTF.

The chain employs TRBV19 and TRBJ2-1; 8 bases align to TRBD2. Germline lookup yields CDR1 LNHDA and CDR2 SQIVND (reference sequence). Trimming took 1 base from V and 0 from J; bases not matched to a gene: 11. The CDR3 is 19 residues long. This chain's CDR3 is CASSIGTVKRGSSYNEQFF. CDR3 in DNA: TGTGCCAGTAGTATAGGGACAGTTAAGCGGGGGAGCTCCTACAATGAGCAGTTCTTC.

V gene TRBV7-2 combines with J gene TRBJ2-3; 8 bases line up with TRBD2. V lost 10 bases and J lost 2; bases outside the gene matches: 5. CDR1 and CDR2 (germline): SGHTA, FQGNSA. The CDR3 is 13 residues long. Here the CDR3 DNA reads TGTGCCACGGCGGGGGGCTACACAGATACGCAGTATTTT. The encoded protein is CATAGGYTDTQYF.

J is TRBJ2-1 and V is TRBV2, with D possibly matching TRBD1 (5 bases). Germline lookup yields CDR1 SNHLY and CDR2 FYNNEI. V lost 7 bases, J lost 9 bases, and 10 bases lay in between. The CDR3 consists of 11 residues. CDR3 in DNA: TGTGCCAGCAACAGGCTGGCTGAGCAGTTCTTC. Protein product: CASNRLAEQFF.

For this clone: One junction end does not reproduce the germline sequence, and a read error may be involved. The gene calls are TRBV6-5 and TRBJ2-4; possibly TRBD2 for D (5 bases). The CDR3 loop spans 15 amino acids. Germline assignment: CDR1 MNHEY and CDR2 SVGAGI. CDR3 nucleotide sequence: TGTGCCTGCAGCGCGACGGGGTACGGCAAAAACATTCAGTACTTC. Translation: CACSATGYGKNIQYF.

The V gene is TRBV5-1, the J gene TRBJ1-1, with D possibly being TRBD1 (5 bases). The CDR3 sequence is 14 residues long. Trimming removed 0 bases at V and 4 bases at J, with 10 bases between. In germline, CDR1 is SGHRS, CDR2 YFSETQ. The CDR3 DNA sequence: TGCGCCAGCAGCTTGGCAGGGTCTCTCACTGAAGCTTTCTTT. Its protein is CASSLAGSLTEAFF.

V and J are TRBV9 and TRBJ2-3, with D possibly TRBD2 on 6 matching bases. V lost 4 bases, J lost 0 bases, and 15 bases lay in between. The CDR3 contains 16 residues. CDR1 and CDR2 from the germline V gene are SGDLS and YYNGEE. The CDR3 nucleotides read TGTGCCAGCAGCCCCCTAGGGGCGGGGAGCACAGATACGCAGTATTTT. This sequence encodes CASSPLGAGSTDTQYF.

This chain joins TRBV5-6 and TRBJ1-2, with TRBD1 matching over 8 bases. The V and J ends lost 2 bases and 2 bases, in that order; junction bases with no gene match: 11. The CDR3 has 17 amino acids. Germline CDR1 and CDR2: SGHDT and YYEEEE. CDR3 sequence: CASSFNPTGALNYGYTF. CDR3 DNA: TGTGCCAGCAGCTTTAACCCGACAGGGGCCCTAAACTATGGCTACACCTTC.

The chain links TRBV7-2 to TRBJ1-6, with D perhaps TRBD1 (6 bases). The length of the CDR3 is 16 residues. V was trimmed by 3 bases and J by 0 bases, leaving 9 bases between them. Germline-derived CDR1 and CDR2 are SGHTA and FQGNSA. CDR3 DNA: TGTGCCAGCAGCTTGGGGGGGCTCTCCTATAATTCACCCCTCCACTTT. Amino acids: CASSLGGLSYNSPLHF.

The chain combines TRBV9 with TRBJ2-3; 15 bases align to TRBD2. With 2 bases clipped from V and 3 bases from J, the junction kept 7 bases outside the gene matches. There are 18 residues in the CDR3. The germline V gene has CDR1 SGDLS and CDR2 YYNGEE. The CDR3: CASSVGTSGGPGTDTQYF. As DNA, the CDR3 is TGTGCCAGCAGCGTCGGGACTAGCGGGGGGCCGGGAACAGATACGCAGTATTTT.

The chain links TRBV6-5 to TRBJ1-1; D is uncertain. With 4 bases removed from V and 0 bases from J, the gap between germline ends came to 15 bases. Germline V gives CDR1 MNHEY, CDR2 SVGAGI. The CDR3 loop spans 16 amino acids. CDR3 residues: CASSLGAKTMNTEAFF. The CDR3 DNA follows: TGTGCCAGCAGTTTGGGCGCGAAGACTATGAACACTGAAGCTTTCTTT.

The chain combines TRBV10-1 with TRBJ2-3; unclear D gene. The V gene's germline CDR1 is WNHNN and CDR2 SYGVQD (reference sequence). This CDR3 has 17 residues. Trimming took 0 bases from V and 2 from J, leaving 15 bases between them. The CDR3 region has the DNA TGCGCCAGCAGTGAGTCGAAGAATAGCCCCTCCACAGATACGCAGTATTTT. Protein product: CASSESKNSPSTDTQYF.

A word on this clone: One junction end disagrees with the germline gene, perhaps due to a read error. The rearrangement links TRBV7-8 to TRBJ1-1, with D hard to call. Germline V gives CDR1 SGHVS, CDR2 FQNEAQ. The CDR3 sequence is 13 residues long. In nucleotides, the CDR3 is TGTGCCAGCACCCAACACTCCCTCACTAAAGCTTTCTTT. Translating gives CASTQHSLTKAFF.

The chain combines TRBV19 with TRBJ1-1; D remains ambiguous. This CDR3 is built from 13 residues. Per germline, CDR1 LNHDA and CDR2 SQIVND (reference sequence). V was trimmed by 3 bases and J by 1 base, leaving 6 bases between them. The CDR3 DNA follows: TGTGCCAGTAGTATGTCGGGGAACACTGAAGCTTTCTTT. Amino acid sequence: CASSMSGNTEAFF.

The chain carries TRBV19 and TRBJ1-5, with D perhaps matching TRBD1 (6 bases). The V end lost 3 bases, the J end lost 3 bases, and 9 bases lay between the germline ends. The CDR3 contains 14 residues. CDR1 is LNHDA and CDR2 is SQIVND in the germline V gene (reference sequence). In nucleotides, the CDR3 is TGTGCCAGTAGTATCAGGGGAAACAATCAGCCCCAGCATTTT. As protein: CASSIRGNNQPQHF.